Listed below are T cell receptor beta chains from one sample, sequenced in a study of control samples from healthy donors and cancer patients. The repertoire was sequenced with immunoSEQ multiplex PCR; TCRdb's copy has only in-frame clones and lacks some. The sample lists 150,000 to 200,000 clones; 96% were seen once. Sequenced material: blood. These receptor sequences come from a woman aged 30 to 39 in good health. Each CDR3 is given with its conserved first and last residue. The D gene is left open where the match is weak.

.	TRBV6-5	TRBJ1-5	CASTEISRNQPQHF	TGTGCCAGCACCGAAATATCGAGAAATCAGCCCCAGCATTTT
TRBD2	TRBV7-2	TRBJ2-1	CASSSLAGRRNEQFF	TGTGCCAGCAGCTCCCTAGCGGGGCGGAGGAATGAGCAGTTCTTC
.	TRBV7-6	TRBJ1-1	CASSPGPFGGTEAFF	TGTGCCAGCAGCCCAGGACCGTTCGGGGGCACTGAAGCTTTCTTT
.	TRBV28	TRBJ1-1	CASSFHTGTPTWNTEAFF	TGTGCCAGCAGTTTCCACACAGGGACCCCGACTTGGAACACTGAAGCTTTCTTT
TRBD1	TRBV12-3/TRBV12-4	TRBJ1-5	CASSRTGNQPQHF	TGTGCCAGCAGTAGGACAGGGAATCAGCCCCAGCATTTT
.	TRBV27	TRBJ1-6	CASSSGGSPLHF	TGTGCCAGCAGTTCTGGGGGTTCACCCCTCCACTTT
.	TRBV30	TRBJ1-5	CAWSVGSNQPQHF	TGTGCCTGGAGTGTAGGGTCCAATCAGCCCCAGCATTTT
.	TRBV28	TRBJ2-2	CASTYSNTGELFF	TGTGCCAGCACCTACTCGAACACCGGGGAGCTGTTTTTT
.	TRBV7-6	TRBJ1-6	CASSLGGGATDSPLHF	TGTGCCAGCAGCTTAGGGGGAGGGGCTACTGATTCACCCCTCCACTTT
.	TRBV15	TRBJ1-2	CATSRGGRGDYGYTF	TGTGCCACCAGCAGAGGGGGCAGGGGTGACTATGGCTACACCTTC
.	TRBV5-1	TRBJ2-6	CASRVDFSGANVLTF	TGCGCCAGCAGAGTGGACTTTTCTGGGGCCAACGTCCTGACTTTC
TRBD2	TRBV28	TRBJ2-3	CASTSRGPGGPPDTQYF	TGTGCCAGCACCTCAAGAGGACCGGGAGGGCCCCCAGATACGCAGTATTTT
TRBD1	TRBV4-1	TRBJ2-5	CASSQNGQGGVETQYF	TGCGCCAGCAGCCAAAATGGACAGGGTGGAGTAGAAACCCAGTACTTC
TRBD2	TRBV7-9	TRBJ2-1	CASDTLAAYNEQFF	TGTGCCAGCGATACACTAGCGGCTTACAATGAGCAGTTCTTC
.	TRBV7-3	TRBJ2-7	CASSLIGRGEQYF	TGTGCCAGCAGCTTAATTGGCAGAGGCGAGCAGTACTTC
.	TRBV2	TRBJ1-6	CASSSGSPRTYNSPLHF	TGTGCCAGCAGTTCGGGATCACCGCGGACCTATAATTCACCCCTCCACTTT
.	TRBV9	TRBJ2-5	CASSEAGGAAPQYF	TGTGCCAGCAGCGAGGCCGGCGGGGCCGCCCCCCAGTACTTC
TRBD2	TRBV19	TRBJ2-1	CASSIGLAGGNEQFF	TGTGCCAGTTCAATTGGACTAGCGGGGGGCAATGAGCAGTTCTTC
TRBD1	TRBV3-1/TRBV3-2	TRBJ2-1	CASSQAGTGRYNEQFF	TGTGCCAGCAGCCAAGCCGGGACAGGGAGATACAATGAGCAGTTCTTC